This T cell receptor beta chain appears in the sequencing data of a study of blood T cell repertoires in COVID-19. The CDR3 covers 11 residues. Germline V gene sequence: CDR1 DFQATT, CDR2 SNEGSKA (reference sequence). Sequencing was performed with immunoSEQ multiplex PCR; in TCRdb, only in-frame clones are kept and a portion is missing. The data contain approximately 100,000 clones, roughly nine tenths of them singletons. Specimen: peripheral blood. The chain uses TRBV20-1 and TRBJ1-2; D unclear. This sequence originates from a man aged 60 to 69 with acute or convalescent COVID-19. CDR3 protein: CSAYDSYGYTF. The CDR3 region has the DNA TGCAGCGCTTACGACTCCTATGGCTACACCTTC.